This TCR beta chain originates from a study of T-cell memory formation after mild COVID-19. One entry per CDR3 protein results from TCRdb running MiXCR on the 5' RACE reads. The sample yields around 390,000 distinct CDR3 sequences, 16% seen once. This clonotype was seen many times. The CDR3 length is 14 residues. The germline gives CDR1 SNHLY, CDR2 FYNNEI. V lost 5 bases, J lost 1 base, and 10 bases lay in between. Sequences were obtained from PBMCs or a T cell subset sorted from them (not recorded which). This sequence joins TRBV2 and TRBJ2-3; D possibly corresponds to TRBD1 (5 bases). This receptor was obtained from a young man who had mild COVID-19 (a few samples of this study predate the infection). Cell type and time point are not known. This CDR3 reads CASSLDSRTDTQYF. The DNA for the CDR3 is TGTGCCAGCAGTCTTGACAGCCGCACAGATACGCAGTATTTT.